This entry lists 30 T cell receptor beta chains sequenced from one sample in a study of CD4 T cells in relation to SARS-CoV-2 and coronaviruses. Using immunoSEQ multiplex PCR, the repertoire was profiled, and TCRdb retains in-frame clones only, with some absent. The top ten hold 18% of the sample, which has some 26,000 clones, about 73% seen once. Their specific antigens are unknown. Before the COVID-19 pandemic, during about 2011-2019, CD4+ T cells were taken from unexposed donors. Isolation of CD4+ T cells took place after roughly nine days in culture. The sequenced sample consisted of CD4+ T cells from PBMCs, cultured in vitro. The receptors here all came from a human donor in good health.

The rearrangement joins TRBV28 to TRBJ2-7; 11 bases agree with TRBD2. The CDR3 runs 12 residues. Germline lookup yields CDR1 MDHEN and CDR2 SYDVKM. Unmatched junction bases numbered 2, after V lost 7 bases and J lost 6 bases. CDR3 DNA sequence: TGTGCCAGCAATAGCGGGAGGGCCGAGCAGTACTTC. Its protein product is CASNSGRAEQYF. The whole variable domain, filled in from reference TRBV28 and TRBJ2-7, reads DVKVTQSSRYLVKRTGEKVFLECVQDMDHENMFWYRQDPGLGLRLIYFSYDVKMKEKGDIPEGYSVSREKKERFSLILESASTNQTSMYLCASNSGRAEQYFGPGTRLTVT.

A few counts support this clone. The gene calls are TRBV4-1 and TRBJ2-1; no reliable D call. V lost 3 bases, J lost 2 bases, and 14 bases lay in between. This CDR3 is 16 amino acids long. Looked up from germline, CDR1 is MGHRA and CDR2 is YSYEKL. The CDR3 loop is CASSQSALGPYNEQFF. Written as DNA, the CDR3 is TGCGCCAGCAGCCAGTCGGCCCTCGGGCCCTACAATGAGCAGTTCTTC.

As regards this clone: One end of the junction does not line up with germline, which may come from a read error. The chain couples TRBV12-5 to TRBJ1-2, with a possible D match to TRBD1 (6 bases). This CDR3 spans 12 amino acids. Germline CDR1 LGHNT, CDR2 FRNRAP. The CDR3 DNA follows: TGTGCTAGTGGTCCCCCCGGGGGCTCAGGGCCCTTC. Protein: CASGPPGGSGPF.

V gene TRBV7-9 combines with J gene TRBJ2-2; D ambiguous. Germline assignment: CDR1 SEHNR and CDR2 FQNEAQ (reference sequence). Trimming took off 0 bases at V and 3 bases at J, with 2 bases between the two ends. The CDR3 spans 13 residues. CDR3 amino acids: CASSLADTGELFF. The CDR3 region has the DNA TGTGCCAGCAGCTTAGCGGACACCGGGGAGCTGTTTTTT. Full variable domain (remainder filled in from reference TRBV7-9 and TRBJ2-2): DTGVSQNPRHKITKRGQNVTFRCDPISEHNRLYWYRQTLGQGPEFLTYFQNEAQLEKSRLLSDRFSAERPKGSFSTLEIQRTEQGDSAMYLCASSLADTGELFFGEGSRLTVL.

The chain has TRBV12-3 or TRBV12-4 and TRBJ1-5; no reliable D call. Trimming pared 5 bases from V and 4 bases from J, leaving 6 bases between. The CDR3 is made up of 12 amino acids. CDR3 nucleotide sequence: TGTGCCAGCAGTCCTGATAATCAGCCCCAGCATTTT. Encoded protein: CASSPDNQPQHF.

The chain uses TRBV19 and TRBJ1-1; D gene uncertain. The CDR3 consists of 13 residues. Trimming removed 6 bases from V and 1 base from J, with 9 bases in between. CDR1 is LNHDA, CDR2 SQIVND, per germline (reference sequence). CDR3 sequence reads: CASRYHRNTEAFF. The CDR3 nucleotides read TGTGCCAGTAGATATCACCGGAACACTGAAGCTTTCTTT.

The rearrangement joins TRBV19 to TRBJ2-1, with 13 bases matching TRBD2. This CDR3 is 14 amino acids long. V shed 5 bases, J shed 13 bases, and the junction held 8 bases outside the gene matches. CDR1 and CDR2 from the germline V gene are LNHDA and SQIVND (reference sequence). CDR3 sequence reads: CASSLIGTSGNQFF. Written as DNA, the CDR3 is TGTGCCAGTAGTCTTATAGGGACTAGCGGGAATCAGTTCTTC.

V usage is TRBV19 and J usage is TRBJ2-7; weak D call: TRBD2 (6 bases). The CDR3 length is 13 residues. Germline values: CDR1 LNHDA, CDR2 SQIVND (reference sequence). V was clipped by 5 bases and J by 4 bases, with 12 bases between them. DNA for the CDR3: TGTGCCAGTAGTCTCCCGACTAGTTACGAGCAGTACTTC. Its protein product is CASSLPTSYEQYF.

V gene TRBV6-5 combines with J gene TRBJ2-2; TRBD1 matches at 7 bases. The CDR3 has 16 amino acids. V dropped 2 bases and J dropped 4; count of bases not matched to a gene: 7. Germline loops: CDR1 MNHEY, CDR2 SVGAGI. The CDR3: CASSYRWDSSTGELFF. As DNA, the CDR3 is TGTGCCAGCAGTTACCGCTGGGACAGCTCCACCGGGGAGCTGTTTTTT.

The J gene is TRBJ1-2, the V gene TRBV4-2, with D perhaps matching TRBD1 (5 bases). Between the trimmed V and J ends, which lost 1 base and 5 bases, there was a span of 8 bases. From germline, CDR1 is LGHNA and CDR2 YNFKEQ. The CDR3 runs 13 residues. In nucleotides, the CDR3 is TGTGCCAGCAGCCAAGTTTGGGGGTATGGCTACACCTTC. The encoded protein is CASSQVWGYGYTF.

J is TRBJ1-4 and V is TRBV25-1; 9 nucleotides agree with TRBD1. Trimming removed 3 bases from V and 0 bases from J; junction bases left unmatched: 5. This CDR3 region has 17 residues. CDR1 is MGHDK and CDR2 is SYGVNS in the germline V gene. The chain's CDR3 is CASSEERQGATNEKLFF. CDR3 nucleotide sequence: TGTGCCAGCAGTGAGGAAAGACAGGGGGCAACTAATGAAAAACTGTTTTTT.

The chain combines TRBV10-1 with TRBJ2-3; TRBD2 matches 9 bases. Germline CDR1 WNHNN, CDR2 SYGVQD (reference sequence). Trimming at V came to 2 bases and at J to 7 bases, leaving 4 bases not matched to a gene. The CDR3 is 14 residues long. The CDR3 DNA follows: TGCGCCAGCAGTGAGGCGGGAGGGCAATATACGCAGTATTTT. This translates into CASSEAGGQYTQYF.

The CDR3 DNA reads as TGTGCCAGCAGCCTGGGGACCATCAGGGAGCAGTTCTTC. This codes for CASSLGTIREQFF. The chain combines TRBV12-3 or TRBV12-4 with TRBJ2-1, with D perhaps assigned TRBD1 or TRBD2 (5 bases each). The CDR3 extends over 13 amino acids. Trimming pared 6 bases from V and 10 bases from J, leaving 16 bases between.

This clone was counted once. The chain couples TRBV3-1 (or the pseudogene TRBV3-2) to TRBJ2-1, with a tentative D call TRBD2 (6 bases). The germline gives CDR1 LGHDT, CDR2 YNNKEL (reference sequence). Trimming took off 1 base at V and 11 bases at J, with 9 bases between the two ends. This CDR3 has 12 residues. The CDR3 region has the DNA TGTGCCAGCAGCCAAGTCGGGAGTAAGCAGTTCTTC. It translates to CASSQVGSKQFF.

The DNA of the CDR3 is TGTGCCAGCGGTCTTGGGGGGAGCTCCTACGAGCAGTACTTC. Amino acid sequence: CASGLGGSSYEQYF. This chain links TRBV3-1 (or the pseudogene TRBV3-2) with TRBJ2-7; a weak D match, TRBD2 (6 bases). Germline CDR1 and CDR2: LGHDT and YNNKEL (reference sequence). This CDR3 spans 14 amino acids. Trimming cost V 8 bases and J 0 bases, with 14 bases left between them.

The J gene is TRBJ1-3, the V gene TRBV27; D call uncertain. Trimming cost V 6 bases and J 2 bases, with 8 bases left between them. The CDR3 runs 13 residues. CDR1 is MNHEY and CDR2 is SMNVEV in the germline V gene (reference sequence). CDR3 nucleotide sequence: TGTGCCAGCAGCCACGACGCTGGAAACACCATATATTTT. This codes for CASSHDAGNTIYF.

V usage is TRBV4-1 and J usage is TRBJ2-7; 12 bases match TRBD2. Unmatched junction bases numbered 4, after V lost 2 bases and J lost 2 bases. Germline CDR1 and CDR2: MGHRA and YSYEKL. The CDR3 runs 16 residues. CDR3 nucleotide sequence: TGCGCCAGCAGCCAAAACCTAGCGGGAGGGCCCTACGAGCAGTACTTC. This encodes CASSQNLAGGPYEQYF.

This chain connects TRBV2 to TRBJ1-2, with TRBD1 identical over 8 bases. CDR1 and CDR2 from the germline V gene are SNHLY and FYNNEI. Trimming at V came to 2 bases and at J to 8 bases, leaving 7 bases not matched to a gene. CDR3 length: 14 residues. The CDR3, as DNA: TGTGCCAGCAGTGAAAAGCAGGGGGCCCTAGGCTACACCTTC. It specifies CASSEKQGALGYTF. Filled out from reference TRBV2 and TRBJ1-2, the complete variable domain reads EPEVTQTPSHQVTQMGQEVILRCVPISNHLYFYWYRQILGQKVEFLVSFYNNEISEKSEIFDDQFSVERPDGSNFTLKIRSTKLEDSAMYFCASSEKQGALGYTFGSGTRLTVV.

The chain employs TRBV30 and TRBJ2-2; D remains unclear. The germline V gene encodes CDR1 GTSNPN and CDR2 SVGIG (reference sequence). The CDR3 is 16 residues long. Trimming left V 8 bases short and J 1 base short, with 20 bases between. The DNA for the CDR3 is TGTGCCCGCCTCGCTCAGGCAGACCTGAACACCGGGGAGCTGTTTTTT. It is translated as CARLAQADLNTGELFF.

CDR3 residues: CASSLTGNQPQHF. CDR3 sequence (DNA): TGTGCCAGCAGCTTAACAGGGAATCAGCCCCAGCATTTT. The chain recombines TRBV7-3 with TRBJ1-5; no definite D call. The V gene's germline CDR1 is SGHTA and CDR2 FQGTGA. The CDR3 consists of 13 residues. Trimming pared 0 bases from V and 4 bases from J, leaving 4 bases between. Based on the CDR3 plus reference TRBV7-3 and TRBJ1-5, the full variable domain is GAGVSQTPSNKVTEKGKYVELRCDPISGHTALYWYRQSLGQGPEFLIYFQGTGAADDSGLPNDRFFAVRPEGSVSTLKIQRTERGDSAVYLCASSLTGNQPQHFGDGTRLSIL.

The V and J genes are TRBV2 and TRBJ1-6, with D maybe TRBD1 (5 bases). Germline V gene lookup returns CDR1 SNHLY and CDR2 FYNNEI. The V and J ends lost 6 bases and 10 bases respectively, with 13 bases between them. This CDR3 region has 13 residues. CDR3 bases: TGTGCCAGCAGGGCAGGGTTTGGATCACCCCTCCACTTT. As protein: CASRAGFGSPLHF. Looking up the rest from reference TRBV2 and TRBJ1-6 gives the full variable domain: EPEVTQTPSHQVTQMGQEVILRCVPISNHLYFYWYRQILGQKVEFLVSFYNNEISEKSEIFDDQFSVERPDGSNFTLKIRSTKLEDSAMYFCASRAGFGSPLHFGNGTRLTVT.

This clone has only one observation. This chain connects TRBV9 to TRBJ1-3; no clear D. The CDR3 runs to 14 residues. V was clipped by 1 base and J by 0 bases, with 5 bases between them. Per germline, CDR1 SGDLS and CDR2 YYNGEE. The CDR3 DNA sequence: TGTGCCAGCAGCGTAATGGACTCTGGAAACACCATATATTTT. Protein: CASSVMDSGNTIYF.

This chain connects TRBV19 to TRBJ2-1, with D hard to call. Trimming took 4 bases from V and 4 from J, leaving 14 bases between them. The CDR3 runs to 15 residues. Germline loops: CDR1 LNHDA, CDR2 SQIVND (reference sequence). The CDR3 loop reads CASSTGPSGYNEQFF. The CDR3, as DNA: TGTGCCAGTAGTACCGGGCCGTCCGGATACAATGAGCAGTTCTTC.

The rearrangement uses TRBV7-9 and TRBJ2-5; D gene ambiguous. V dropped 1 base and J dropped 2 bases, with 14 bases sitting between them. CDR1 is SEHNR and CDR2 is FQNEAQ in the germline V gene (reference sequence). CDR3 size: 16 residues. This CDR3 is CASSLVLFTDQETQYF. The CDR3 nucleotides are TGTGCCAGCAGCTTAGTTTTATTTACTGATCAAGAGACCCAGTACTTC.

The CDR3 coding sequence is TGTGCCAGCAGCGTAGCCGGGACAGTGGATTCACCCCTCCACTTT. Its translation is CASSVAGTVDSPLHF. The chain uses TRBV9 and TRBJ1-6; TRBD1 aligns across 7 bases. V was clipped by 0 bases and J by 8 bases; unmatched bases: 5. The CDR3 has 15 amino acids. Looked up from germline, CDR1 is SGDLS and CDR2 is YYNGEE.

The rearrangement uses TRBV2 and TRBJ1-6, with TRBD1 matching 9 bases. Trimming at V came to 4 bases and at J to 7 bases, leaving 2 bases not matched to a gene. The CDR3 spans 14 residues. Per germline, CDR1 SNHLY and CDR2 FYNNEI. CDR3 sequence reads: CASSVGQGNSPLHF. CDR3 bases: TGTGCCAGCAGTGTCGGACAGGGGAATTCACCCCTCCACTTT. Complete variable domain (other parts from reference TRBV2 and TRBJ1-6): EPEVTQTPSHQVTQMGQEVILRCVPISNHLYFYWYRQILGQKVEFLVSFYNNEISEKSEIFDDQFSVERPDGSNFTLKIRSTKLEDSAMYFCASSVGQGNSPLHFGNGTRLTVT.

The chain employs TRBV19 and TRBJ1-2; no clear D gene. Germline CDR1 and CDR2: LNHDA and SQIVND (reference sequence). CDR3 length: 12 amino acids. V shed 1 base and J shed 6 bases, with 6 bases lying between them. The CDR3 DNA follows: TGTGCCAGTAGTATAGTGCCAGATGGCTACACCTTC. Protein: CASSIVPDGYTF.

CDR3 DNA: TGTGCCACCAGTGTCGGGGCGGACGAAAAACTGTTTTTT. Protein: CATSVGADEKLFF. V gene TRBV24-1 combines with J gene TRBJ1-4; maybe TRBD1 (5 bases). V was trimmed by 5 bases and J by 8 bases, leaving 11 bases between them. CDR3 length equals 13 residues. Germline V gene lookup returns CDR1 KGHDR and CDR2 SFDVKD.

The chain links TRBV10-2 to TRBJ2-7; 8 bases match TRBD1. The germline gives CDR1 WSHSY, CDR2 SAAADI. V lost 8 bases and J lost 1; bases outside the gene matches: 7. The CDR3 sequence is 14 residues long. The CDR3, as DNA: TGCGCCAGCGGCCCGGACAGGGCGTCCTACGAGCAGTACTTC. Residues: CASGPDRASYEQYF.

The chain links TRBV10-3 to TRBJ1-3; possibly TRBD1 for D (5 bases). The CDR3 covers 13 residues. CDR1 is ENHRY and CDR2 is SYGVKD in the germline V gene. The ends were cut back, 2 bases at V and 4 bases at J, with 6 bases in the middle. The CDR3 coding sequence is TGTGCCATCAGTGAGCGGGGCGGAAACACCATATATTTT. It translates to CAISERGGNTIYF.